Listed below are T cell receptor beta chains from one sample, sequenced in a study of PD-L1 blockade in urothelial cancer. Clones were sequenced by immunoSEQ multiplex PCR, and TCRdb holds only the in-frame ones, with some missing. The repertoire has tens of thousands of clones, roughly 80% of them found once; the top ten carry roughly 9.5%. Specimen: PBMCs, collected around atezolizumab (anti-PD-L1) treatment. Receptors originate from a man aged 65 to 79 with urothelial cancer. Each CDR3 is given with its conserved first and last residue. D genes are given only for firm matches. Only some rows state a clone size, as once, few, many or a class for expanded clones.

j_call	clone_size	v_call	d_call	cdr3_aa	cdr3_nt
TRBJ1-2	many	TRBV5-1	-	CASSLVGGNYGYTF	TGCGCCAGCAGCTTGGTTGGAGGGAACTATGGCTACACCTTC
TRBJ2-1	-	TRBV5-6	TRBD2	CASSLLRGGYNEQFF	TGTGCCAGCAGCTTGTTGCGGGGGGGCTACAATGAGCAGTTCTTC
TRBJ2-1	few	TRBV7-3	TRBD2	CASSRTARGVGSGQFF	TGTGCCAGCAGCCGAACCGCTCGGGGGGTCGGCTCGGGGCAGTTCTTC
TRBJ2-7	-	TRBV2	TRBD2	CASTPGTSRQRGYEQYF	TGTGCCAGCACCCCAGGGACTAGCAGGCAACGGGGTTACGAGCAGTACTTC
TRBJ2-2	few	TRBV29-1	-	CSVVRAGTGELFF	TGCAGCGTTGTCAGGGCCGGCACCGGGGAGCTGTTTTTT
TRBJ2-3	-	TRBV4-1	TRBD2	CASSQDRFLAGETDTQYF	TGCGCCAGCAGCCAAGATAGATTCCTAGCGGGAGAAACAGATACGCAGTATTTT
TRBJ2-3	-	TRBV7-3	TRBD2	CASSLQGSGGDTQYF	TGTGCCAGCAGCTTACAGGGTAGCGGGGGGGACACGCAGTATTTT
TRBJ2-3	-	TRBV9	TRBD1	CASSVAQGSDTQYF	TGTGCCAGCAGCGTAGCACAGGGGTCAGATACGCAGTATTTT
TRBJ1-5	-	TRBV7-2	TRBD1	CASSLGTGGYQPQHF	TGTGCCAGCAGCCTCGGGACAGGGGGCTATCAGCCCCAGCATTTT
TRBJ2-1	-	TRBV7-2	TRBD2	CASSLGRTSEQFF	TGTGCCAGCAGCTTAGGAAGGACTAGTGAGCAGTTCTTC
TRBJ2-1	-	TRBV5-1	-	CASSLSRVGNEQFF	TGCGCCAGCAGCTTGTCCAGGGTAGGCAATGAGCAGTTCTTC
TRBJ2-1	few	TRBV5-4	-	CASSLPQSQDNEQFF	TGTGCCAGCAGCTTGCCACAGTCTCAGGACAATGAGCAGTTCTTC
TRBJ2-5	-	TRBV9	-	CASSVGGPTGTQYF	TGTGCCAGCAGCGTAGGCGGGCCAACCGGGACCCAGTACTTC
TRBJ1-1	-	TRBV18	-	CASSPPGSPGEAFF	TGTGCCAGCTCACCCCCTGGGTCTCCAGGGGAAGCTTTCTTT
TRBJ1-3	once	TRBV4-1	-	CASSPGGAPGNTIYF	TGCGCCAGCAGCCCTGGCGGAGCTCCTGGAAACACCATATATTTT
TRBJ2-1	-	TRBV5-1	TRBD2	CASSPPGLAAYNEQFF	TGCGCCAGCAGCCCTCCTGGACTAGCGGCCTACAATGAGCAGTTCTTC
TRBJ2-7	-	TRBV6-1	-	CASSVTAFINEQYF	TGTGCCAGCAGTGTGACAGCGTTTATCAACGAGCAGTACTTC
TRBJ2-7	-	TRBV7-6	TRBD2	CASSLASSGGSSEQYF	TGTGCCAGCAGCTTAGCGTCTAGCGGGGGGTCCTCCGAGCAGTACTTC
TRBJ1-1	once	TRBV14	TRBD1	CASSQGTGVPYTEAFF	TGTGCCAGCAGCCAAGGGACAGGGGTCCCATACACTGAAGCTTTCTTT
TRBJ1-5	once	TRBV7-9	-	CAITQNQNQPQHF	TGTGCCATAACGCAGAACCAGAATCAGCCCCAGCATTTT
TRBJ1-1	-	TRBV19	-	CASSSQGNTEAFF	TGTGCCAGTAGCAGTCAGGGGAACACTGAAGCTTTCTTT
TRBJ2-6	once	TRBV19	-	CASNPQGSGANVLTF	TGTGCCAGTAATCCACAGGGTTCTGGGGCCAACGTCCTGACTTTC
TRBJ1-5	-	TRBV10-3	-	CAISQAGDAGQPQHF	TGTGCCATCAGTCAGGCAGGGGACGCAGGTCAGCCCCAGCATTTT
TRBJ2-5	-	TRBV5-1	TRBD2	CASSREPGTSGETQYF	TGCGCCAGCAGCCGCGAACCCGGGACTAGTGGTGAGACCCAGTACTTC
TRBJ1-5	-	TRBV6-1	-	CASSVTKGSNQPQHF	TGTGCCAGCAGTGTGACTAAGGGAAGCAATCAGCCCCAGCATTTT
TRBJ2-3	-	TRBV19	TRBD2	CASSIDGGRSTDTQYF	TGTGCCAGTAGTATAGATGGCGGGAGGTCGACAGATACGCAGTATTTT